This T cell receptor beta chain was captured in a study of blood T cells in healthy people across ages. CDR3 size: 15 residues. Trimming removed 6 bases at V and 6 bases at J, with 19 bases between. Germline CDR1 MNHEY, CDR2 SVGAGI. Turning to this clonotype: The antigen is unknown.

It was with a sample-barcoded 5' primer and a J-beta primer mix that a second PCR of about 6 to 12 cycles was run. TCRdb independently ran MiXCR on the 5' RACE reads; one entry per CDR3 protein. The sample yields roughly 1,800,000 distinct CDR3 sequences, about 50% seen once. Study results and caveats: The unknown donor CMV status may have confounded expanded clonotype changes. Both naive CD4+ cell counts and diversity were greater in long-lived donors than in aged donors.

The sample consisted of blood. This chain links TRBV6-5 with TRBJ2-3, with D maybe TRBD2 (6 bases). This clonotype was sampled from a woman in her thirties or forties in good health. Written as DNA, the CDR3 is TGTGCCAGCAGCGAACGGGAGAGGGAGTGGGATACGCAGTATTTT. Translating it yields CASSEREREWDTQYF.